The 28 T cell receptor beta chains presented below share a single source sample, sequenced in a study of T cell repertoires in cytomegalovirus infection. From the reads, TCRdb called clonotypes with MiXCR, one entry per CDR3 protein. The profile shows 450,000 to 600,000 distinct CDR3 sequences, roughly 12% of them singletons. The material sequenced was PBMCs. These receptors originate from a human donor in good health (CMV status not recorded). Some clones in this sample may be carry-over from other donors' samples.

This clonotype has at least ten counts. DNA of the CDR3: TGTGCCAGCAGTTTAGGGGGTAGCAGCTCCTACGAGCAGTACTTC. It translates to CASSLGGSSSYEQYF. The rearrangement joins TRBV28 to TRBJ2-7; D may match TRBD1 or TRBD2 (5 bases each). The germline CDR1 and CDR2 sequences are MDHEN and SYDVKM. There are 15 residues in the CDR3. V lost 2 bases and J 0 bases, leaving 11 bases between the germline ends.

Many counts were recorded for this clonotype. The chain uses TRBV5-1 and TRBJ2-2; perhaps TRBD1 as D (5 bases). V lost 0 bases to trimming and J lost 2 bases, with 14 bases between them. The germline V gene has CDR1 SGHRS and CDR2 YFSETQ. The CDR3 has 17 residues. Written as DNA, the CDR3 is TGCGCCAGCAGCTTGGCGCAAGACAGCTTAAACACCGGGGAGCTGTTTTTT. This sequence encodes CASSLAQDSLNTGELFF.

The chain joins TRBV28 to TRBJ1-2; 8 bases agree with TRBD1. V was clipped by 5 bases and J by 7 bases; unmatched bases: 12. This CDR3 is 15 amino acids long. Germline loops: CDR1 MDHEN, CDR2 SYDVKM. CDR3 in DNA: TGTGCCAGCAGTATAGCCCTGGGACAGGATGGTGGCTACACCTTC. Translating gives CASSIALGQDGGYTF.

This clonotype was observed many times. The chain uses TRBV12-5 and TRBJ1-3; D remains unclear. The V gene's germline CDR1 is LGHNT and CDR2 FRNRAP. This CDR3 has 17 residues. V lost 0 bases and J 0 bases, leaving 12 bases between the germline ends. The CDR3 DNA reads TGTGCTAGTGGTTTGGTACTGCCGGGAATCTCTGGAAACACCATATATTTT. It codes for CASGLVLPGISGNTIYF.

This clonotype was seen ten or more times. The chain combines TRBV20-1 with TRBJ2-5; a weak D match, TRBD2 (6 bases). V dropped 3 bases and J dropped 3 bases, with 17 bases sitting between them. CDR3 length: 15 amino acids. Germline V gene data show CDR1 as DFQATT and CDR2 as SNEGSKA (reference sequence). CDR3 amino acids: CSASTGGAPEETQYF. CDR3 bases: TGCAGTGCTAGTACCGGGGGAGCCCCCGAAGAGACCCAGTACTTC.

This clonotype was recorded many times. The chain links TRBV15 to TRBJ2-4; D may be TRBD1 or TRBD2 (6 bases each). There are 15 residues in the CDR3. CDR1 is LNHNV, CDR2 YYDKDF, per germline (reference sequence). V lost 1 base, J lost 4 bases, and 11 bases lay in between. The CDR3 sequence is CATSRVGGRKNIQYF. CDR3 coding DNA: TGTGCCACCAGCAGAGTTGGGGGGCGGAAAAACATTCAGTACTTC. Based on the CDR3 plus reference TRBV15 and TRBJ2-4, the full variable domain is DAMVIQNPRYQVTQFGKPVTLSCSQTLNHNVMYWYQQKSSQAPKLLFHYYDKDFNNEADTPDNFQSRRPNTSFCFLDIRSPGLGDTAMYLCATSRVGGRKNIQYFGAGTRLSVL.

This clonotype was observed at least ten times. This chain joins TRBV5-1 and TRBJ2-5; maybe TRBD2 (5 bases). The CDR3 is 14 residues long. The germline CDR1 and CDR2 sequences are SGHRS and YFSETQ. The V and J ends lost 5 bases and 2 bases respectively, with 13 bases between them. The CDR3 DNA follows: TGCGCCAGCAGTCTTTTCGGGGTTCAAGAGACCCAGTACTTC. This codes for CASSLFGVQETQYF.

The chain joins TRBV10-3 to TRBJ1-2; D perhaps matches TRBD1 (5 bases). V gave up 6 bases and J gave up 8 bases, with 31 bases separating them. Germline V gene data show CDR1 as ENHRY and CDR2 as SYGVKD. CDR3 length: 18 residues. CDR3 residues: CAISVDWGGMGPLGGYTF. As DNA, the CDR3 is TGTGCCATCAGCGTGGACTGGGGCGGTATGGGGCCCCTTGGGGGCTACACCTTC.

This clonotype was seen a handful of times. The rearrangement uses TRBV5-4 and TRBJ2-3; the D gene is possibly TRBD1 (6 bases). The CDR3 has 14 amino acids. Trimming cost V 3 bases and J 3 bases, with 11 bases left between them. Germline V gene sequence: CDR1 SGHNT, CDR2 YYREEE (reference sequence). CDR3 in amino acids: CASSSKGGTDTQYF. The CDR3 DNA reads as TGTGCCAGCAGCTCTAAAGGGGGAACAGATACGCAGTATTTT.

This clonotype was detected many times. The chain is built from TRBV2 and TRBJ1-3; TRBD1 matches at 11 bases. There are 13 residues in the CDR3. V shed 7 bases, J shed 8 bases, and the junction held 4 bases outside the gene matches. Germline values: CDR1 SNHLY, CDR2 FYNNEI. CDR3 protein: CASKRDRGDTIYF. CDR3 nucleotide sequence: TGTGCCAGCAAACGGGACAGGGGGGACACCATATATTTT.

This clonotype occurred many times. The chain joins TRBV7-2 to TRBJ2-1; D might be TRBD2 (5 bases). CDR1 is SGHTA, CDR2 FQGNSA, per germline. The V and J ends lost 5 bases and 7 bases respectively, with 18 bases between them. The CDR3 has 15 residues. CDR3 residues: CASSPRTGSGNEQFF. The CDR3 region has the DNA TGTGCCAGCAGCCCCCGAACGGGGTCTGGGAATGAGCAGTTCTTC.

J is TRBJ1-2 and V is TRBV30; TRBD1 matches 8 bases. Germline V gene lookup returns CDR1 GTSNPN and CDR2 SVGIG (reference sequence). The V gene end was trimmed by 4 bases and the J gene end by 6 bases; junction bases not matched to a gene: 10. There are 14 residues in the CDR3. CDR3 in amino acids: CAWNALQGANGYTF. In DNA, the CDR3 is TGTGCCTGGAACGCTCTGCAGGGGGCTAATGGCTACACCTTC.

This clonotype turned up a few times. CDR3 sequence (DNA): TGTGCCTGGAGTCGGACGGGGGGTAACATTCAGTACTTC. Translated: CAWSRTGGNIQYF. The V call is TRBV30, the J call TRBJ2-4; 7 bases map to TRBD2. V shed 2 bases and J 7 bases; nucleotides not matched to a gene: 5. Germline CDR1 reads GTSNPN; CDR2 reads SVGIG (reference sequence). The CDR3 has 13 residues.

This clonotype was detected ten times or more. The chain recombines TRBV7-3 with TRBJ2-1; D ambiguous. V was trimmed by 5 bases and J by 9 bases, leaving 11 bases between them. CDR1 and CDR2 from the germline V gene are SGHTA and FQGTGA. This CDR3 comprises 12 residues. CDR3 nucleotides: TGTGCCAGCAGCGTCCCTAGAGGTGAGCAGTTCTTC. Translated, it gives CASSVPRGEQFF.

Many counts were recorded for this clonotype. The gene calls are TRBV6-5 and TRBJ1-2, with 12 bases that match TRBD1. The CDR3 is made up of 16 amino acids. Losses at the gene ends were 1 base for V and 8 bases for J; bases not matched to a gene: 8. Germline V gene data show CDR1 as MNHEY and CDR2 as SVGAGI. DNA of the CDR3: TGTGCCAGCAGTTACTATAAGGGGACAGGGGGCGAAGGCTACACCTTC. As protein: CASSYYKGTGGEGYTF.

This clonotype has ten or more counts. The rearrangement links TRBV11-3 to TRBJ1-1; 9 bases match TRBD1. The CDR3 has 16 residues. CDR1 SGHNT and CDR2 YENEEA come from the germline V gene. Trimming at V came to 3 bases and at J to 3 bases, leaving 8 bases not matched to a gene. In DNA, the CDR3 is TGTGCCAGCAGCTTCGGGACAGGGCAAGGGGACACTGAAGCTTTCTTT. Its protein is CASSFGTGQGDTEAFF.

This clonotype was recorded a few times. This rearrangement joins TRBV29-1 to TRBJ2-1; a possible D gene is TRBD1 (5 bases). Looked up from germline, CDR1 is SQVTM and CDR2 is ANQGSEA. Trimming removed 1 base at V and 2 bases at J, with 9 bases between. The CDR3 covers 14 residues. CDR3 in DNA: TGCAGCGTTGAAGCAGGGCAGACCTACAATGAGCAGTTCTTC. It codes for CSVEAGQTYNEQFF.

The rearrangement uses TRBV20-1 and TRBJ2-7; the D gene is possibly TRBD2 (6 bases). Germline CDR1 and CDR2: DFQATT and SNEGSKA (reference sequence). CDR3 length: 12 residues. V was pared by 7 bases and J by 5 bases, with 15 bases between. CDR3 in DNA: TGCAGTGGGTACGCGGGGTCCGACGAGCAGTACTTC. It yields the protein CSGYAGSDEQYF.

This clonotype was seen more than once but under ten times. The CDR3 spells CASSTGLAGDAGELFF. The CDR3 DNA sequence: TGTGCCAGCAGCACTGGACTAGCGGGAGACGCCGGGGAGCTGTTTTTT. J is TRBJ2-2 and V is TRBV12-3 or TRBV12-4, with 13 bases that match TRBD2. CDR3 length equals 16 residues. The junction had 7 bases not matched to a gene; V was cut back by 6 bases and J by 6 bases.

This clonotype appeared many times. The J gene is TRBJ1-4, the V gene TRBV7-2, with D possibly TRBD1 on 6 matching bases. CDR1 and CDR2 (germline): SGHTA, FQGNSA. There are 13 residues in the CDR3. Trimming removed 5 bases at V and 12 bases at J, with 16 bases between. CDR3 coding DNA: TGTGCCAGCAGCGGGCAGGGGCGGGTGGAACTGTTTTTT. It specifies CASSGQGRVELFF.

This clonotype has ten or more counts. The chain carries TRBV12-5 and TRBJ2-1; D not resolved. Germline V gene lookup returns CDR1 LGHNT and CDR2 FRNRAP. CDR3 length: 12 amino acids. V lost 6 bases and J lost 3, with 6 bases in between. The CDR3 sequence is CASGQNYNEQFF. Written as DNA, the CDR3 is TGTGCTAGTGGCCAAAACTACAATGAGCAGTTCTTC.

This clonotype was picked up many times. The genes are TRBV7-6 and TRBJ2-3, with TRBD2 identical over 11 bases. CDR1 SGHVS and CDR2 FNYEAQ come from the germline V gene. V was clipped by 0 bases and J by 0 bases; unmatched bases: 5. The CDR3 contains 18 residues. CDR3 loop: CASSLALTSGGSTDTQYF. In nucleotides, the CDR3 is TGTGCCAGCAGCTTAGCGCTAACTAGCGGGGGAAGCACAGATACGCAGTATTTT. Full variable domain (outside the CDR3, taken from reference TRBV7-6 and TRBJ2-3): GAGVSQSPRYKVTKRGQDVALRCDPISGHVSLYWYRQALGQGPEFLTYFNYEAQQDKSGLPNDRFSAERPEGSISTLTIQRTEQRDSAMYRCASSLALTSGGSTDTQYFGPGTRLTVL.

This clonotype was counted at least ten times. The chain links TRBV7-3 to TRBJ1-2, with TRBD1 identical over 9 bases. CDR1 and CDR2 (germline): SGHTA, FQGTGA. The CDR3 contains 17 residues. With V trimmed by 5 bases and J by 3 bases, 13 bases remained unmatched. The CDR3 DNA is TGTGCCAGCAGCCTTTACCAGGGACAGGGCTACGACTATGGCTACACCTTC. The encoded protein is CASSLYQGQGYDYGYTF. The entire variable domain, with the rest obtained from reference TRBV7-3 and TRBJ1-2, is as follows: GAGVSQTPSNKVTEKGKYVELRCDPISGHTALYWYRQSLGQGPEFLIYFQGTGAADDSGLPNDRFFAVRPEGSVSTLKIQRTERGDSAVYLCASSLYQGQGYDYGYTFGSGTRLTVV.

This chain uses TRBV19 with TRBJ2-5, with 8 bases that match TRBD1. This CDR3 region has 16 residues. Germline V gene lookup returns CDR1 LNHDA and CDR2 SQIVND (reference sequence). The ends lost 5 bases at V and 1 base at J; junction bases unmatched: 9. Written as DNA, the CDR3 is TGTGCCAGTAGTCCCGCCCGCGGGACAGGCCAAGAGACCCAGTACTTC. Residues: CASSPARGTGQETQYF.

This clonotype was recorded a few times. This chain's CDR3 is CSARAGRVTQYF. The CDR3 coding sequence is TGCAGTGCTAGAGCGGGGAGGGTTACGCAGTATTTT. The gene calls are TRBV20-1 and TRBJ2-3; 7 bases are shared with TRBD2. The CDR3 sequence is 12 residues long. The ends lost 1 base at V and 8 bases at J; junction bases unmatched: 3. Germline CDR1 is DFQATT and CDR2 is SNEGSKA (reference sequence).

This clonotype was observed a handful of times. The chain couples TRBV5-4 to TRBJ2-1; D is undetermined. The CDR3 totals 18 residues. V gave up 3 bases and J gave up 2 bases, with 21 bases separating them. Germline CDR1 is SGHNT and CDR2 is YYREEE (reference sequence). The CDR3 loop reads CASSSGSIISGAYNEQFF. The CDR3 coding sequence is TGTGCCAGCAGCTCCGGCTCTATAATCTCTGGAGCCTACAATGAGCAGTTCTTC.

The chain has TRBV20-1 and TRBJ2-7; D gene uncertain. The CDR3 is 11 residues long. The ends were cut back, 1 base at V and 7 bases at J, with 8 bases in the middle. Germline loops: CDR1 DFQATT, CDR2 SNEGSKA (reference sequence). The CDR3 is CSARVQVEQYF. The CDR3 DNA is TGCAGTGCTAGAGTTCAGGTAGAGCAGTACTTC.

As concerns this clonotype: A read error is possible here, since a much larger clone lies one base away. The chain couples TRBV5-4 to TRBJ2-3; no definite D call. TRBJ1-5 explains the end of the DNA better; the J call may be wrong. Germline-derived CDR1 and CDR2 are SGHNT and YYREEE (reference sequence). The CDR3 runs 17 residues. DNA of the CDR3: TGTGCCAGCAGCTTAGTTACAGCGGCGTCTAGCACAGATACGCAGCATTTT. Amino acids: CASSLVTAASSTDTQHF.